This paragraph covers one TCR beta chain sequence. Its antigen is not known. The sample comes from a study of cytomegalovirus exposure and HLA in healthy donors. Study in general: A subsequent analysis reported that the approximately 120 validation repertoires were produced on the same platform that had also been used for the 550 to 750 first-cohort repertoires. Study-level points and caveats: Subsequent analysis revealed that first-cohort TCR clusters tended to co-occur in the 100 to 150 validation repertoires.

Here immunoSEQ multiplex PCR was the method, and the copy in TCRdb shows in-frame clones only, minus some. The sample contains 250,000 to 400,000 clones, roughly 88% of which appear only once. CDR3 size: 14 residues. The V gene lost 7 bases and the J gene lost 7 bases, with 20 bases spanning the gap. CDR1 and CDR2 from the germline V gene are SGHVS and FQNEAQ. Sequences were obtained from PBMCs. The clonotype was recovered from a man aged 30 to 39 in good health and CMV-seronegative. The chain has TRBV7-8 and TRBJ2-7; D not resolved. The CDR3 reads CASMSAPRALEQYF. CDR3 DNA: TGTGCCAGCATGTCCGCCCCGAGAGCATTAGAGCAGTACTTC.